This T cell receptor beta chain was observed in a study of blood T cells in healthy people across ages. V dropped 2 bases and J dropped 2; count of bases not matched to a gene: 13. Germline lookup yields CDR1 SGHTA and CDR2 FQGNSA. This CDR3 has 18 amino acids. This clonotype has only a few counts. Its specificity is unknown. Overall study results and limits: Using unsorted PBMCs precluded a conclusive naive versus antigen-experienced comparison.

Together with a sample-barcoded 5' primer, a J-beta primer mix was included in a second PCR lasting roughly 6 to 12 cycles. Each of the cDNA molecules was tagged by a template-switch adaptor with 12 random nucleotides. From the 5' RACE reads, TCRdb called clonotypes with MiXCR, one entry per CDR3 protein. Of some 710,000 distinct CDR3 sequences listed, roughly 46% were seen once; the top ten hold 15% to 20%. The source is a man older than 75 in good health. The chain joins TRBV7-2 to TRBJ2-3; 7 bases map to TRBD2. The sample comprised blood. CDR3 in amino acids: CASSLFSLAEATTDTQYF. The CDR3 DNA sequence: TGTGCCAGCAGCTTATTTTCCCTAGCGGAGGCAACCACAGATACGCAGTATTTT.